This section outlines one T cell receptor beta chain sequence together with its context. This clonotype showed up many times. Its specific antigen is unknown. Base-call qualities are not available, and no considerably larger clone is one nucleotide away. Between the V and J ends, shortened by 1 base and 5 bases respectively, the junction contains 25 bases. Spanning cysteine to phenylalanine, the CDR3 consists of 19 amino acids. Only the CDR3 portion is preserved as DNA: 57 bases, with reading frame beginning at the first base. CDR1 and CDR2 are read off the germline V gene as SGHVS and FNYEAQ. The roughly 39 donors, aged roughly 6 to 95 years, were systemically healthy Caucasian individuals from Russia. Each donor gave ten milliliters of peripheral blood, collected into EDTA-treated Vacutainer tubes. Ficoll-Paque density-gradient centrifugation was used to isolate PBMCs, with at least 6 million obtained per sample. Total RNA was extracted from PBMCs with Trizol reagent, with at least 6 micrograms obtained per sample. Naive CD45RAhigh/CD27high T cell percentages were measured by flow cytometry on a PBMC aliquot from every donor.

Libraries came from 5' RACE. This sample was sequenced with an Illumina HiSeq 2500. A second roughly 6 to 12 cycle PCR used a sample-barcoded 5' primer and a J-beta primer mix. A template-switch 5' adaptor carrying 12 random nucleotides introduced a unique molecular identifier onto each TCR beta cDNA molecule. Each sample yielded at least 3 million CDR3-containing paired-end reads. The Mint cDNA synthesis kit, primed by a TRBC-specific oligonucleotide, was used to synthesize first-strand cDNA from all RNA. All cDNA was treated with uracil-DNA glycosylase and then went through a first 18-cycle PCR with the universal primers M1SS and BC2_uni_R. For the original study's pipeline: For normalization, 1 million high-quality reads, each with a distinct molecular identifier, were randomly selected from each sample. Instead of being binned into consensus sequences, reads with shared molecular identifiers were discarded. MiTCR, with a Q25 quality threshold and the strictest error-elimination algorithm, was used for CDR3 identification, clonotype clustering and error correction. Lower-bound total TCR beta diversity was estimated with a nonparametric unseen species model using Euler transformation. The public reads were reprocessed in TCRdb via fastp at Q25 and MiXCR, keeping in-frame beta chains. Rows matching on CDR3 protein sequence are summarized as one entry with the most common DNA and genes. The V and J calls were not made by the authors but by TCRdb's processing. In all, the sample holds 910,000 or so distinct CDR3 sequences, and roughly 51% of those were seen once. Around 21% of the sample is taken by the ten largest.

This sample was included in a study of blood T cells in healthy people across ages (dated by TCRdb to 2013 to 2016). In the study overall: Template switching captured roughly one uniquely barcoded TCR beta cDNA molecule per two T cells in model experiments. Age-related changes in TCR beta repertoire diversity were measured in the study by deep sequencing normalized with unique cDNA molecular identifiers. The donors were split into four age groups: young (average about 16 years), middle-aged (over 35), aged (approximately 59) and long-lived (approximately 80). Donors of different ages were randomly distributed across sequencing lanes to avoid experimental bias. For two donors (one aged 18 to 30 and one aged 80 or older), the study analyzed two additional independent replicas of 1 million unique cDNA reads from the same blood draw.

General study outcomes and caveats: Because profiling used bulk unsorted PBMCs, naive and antigen-experienced compartments could not be compared conclusively. Donor CMV infection status was unknown, potentially confounding age-related changes in expanded clonotypes. As age increased, observed TCR beta diversity per million T cells dropped in a roughly linear way, and a significant reduction was already evident by age 40. Estimates of total diversity from one million sequenced T cells were regarded as lower bounds and underestimates. Compared with the aged group, more naive CD4+ T cells, fewer expanded clones and increased TCR diversity were shown by the long-lived group, suggesting age selection. A strong correlation was found between observed TCR beta diversity and the percentage of naive T cells measured by flow cytometry.

Sequencing used blood. The clonotype originates from a woman in her fifties or sixties in good health. This chain is built from TRBV7-6 and TRBJ2-3, and possibly TRBD2, on 7 matching bases. The CDR3 protein is CASSLDGQPAGWGRDTQYF. The base sequence is TGTGCCAGCAGCTTAGATGGACAGCCAGCGGGATGGGGAAGAGATACGCAGTATTTT. Reference TRBV7-6 and TRBJ2-3 proteins supply the regions before and after the CDR3; the full variable domain is: GAGVSQSPRYKVTKRGQDVALRCDPISGHVSLYWYRQALGQGPEFLTYFNYEAQQDKSGLPNDRFSAERPEGSISTLTIQRTEQRDSAMYRCASSLDGQPAGWGRDTQYFGPGTRLTVL.